This T cell receptor beta chain emerged from a study of vaccination and CD4 T cells after COVID-19 (dated by TCRdb to about 2022). About the full investigation: Convalescent patients had a positive SARS-CoV-2 result on nasal swab PCR, and of these patients, some 10 had mild disease and one had severe disease. Culture stimuli were overlapping spike peptide pools from SARS-CoV-2 and from the common cold coronaviruses HCoV-NL63, HCoV-OC43 and HCoV-229E. In approximately eleven COVID-19 convalescent patients and a handful of infection-naive healthy vaccine recipients, the spike-specific CD4+ TCR repertoire before mRNA vaccination was compared with the repertoire after mRNA vaccination. The convalescent cohort included six males and four females, with two Hispanic individuals, seven Caucasians, two Asians and one multiracial person. Post-COVID blood samples were collected from convalescent patients a median of around 100 days after diagnosis, with a range of roughly 30 to 170 days. Post-vaccine blood samples were collected a median of about 69 days after the second vaccine dose, ranging from about 12 to 250 days. Control cultures used a CEFX viral epitope pool as positive control, an HIV-1 Nef peptide pool as negative control, or no peptide. Participants received two doses of either the Pfizer-BioNTech BNT162b2 vaccine (n=8) or the Moderna mRNA-1273 vaccine (n=2). The study at large found these results: In convalescent patients, a median 86.3% of post-vaccine SARS-CoV-2-reactive clones were detected only after vaccination, and vaccine-specific priming was suggested by this finding. The number of convalescent patients in the study was relatively small, and the study did not examine early timepoints following natural infection. The median number of SARS-CoV-2-reactive clonotypes rose from around 21 after infection to about 40 after vaccination, but the change was not significant. In convalescent patients, nearly all vaccine-specific clones (304 of 307) were found to be mono-reactive for SARS-CoV-2 spike rather than cross-reactive with common cold coronaviruses.

Taken with the paper, the label for treatment or condition translates to: roughly 10-day PBMC culture with coronavirus spike peptide pools or control peptides (ViraFEST assay). The study used the ViraFEST assay, which expanded antigen-specific T cells with peptide pools and then identified expanded clonotypes by TCR sequencing. The convalescent patients' positive SARS-CoV-2 PCR tests were from March to December 2020, which was before the Alpha, Beta and Delta variants emerged in the United States. About 2 million PBMCs per well were cultured in IMDM with roughly 5% human AB serum and 8.5 to 10 IU/ml IL-2, plus 10 ug/ml peptide pools. On days 3 and 7, half of the culture medium was replaced with fresh IL-2-containing medium. After approximately eleven days of culture, CD4+ T cells were isolated by negative selection with the EasySep CD4+ T cell isolation kit. Ficoll-Paque Plus gradient centrifugation was used to isolate PBMCs from whole blood, and the isolated PBMCs were then either used fresh or cryopreserved at -140C. Culture conditions were generally each tested in triplicate wells.

A note on this clonotype: No cognate antigen has been identified for it. The record has no base qualities; no much larger clone is one base away.

Library preparation used PCR. At the Johns Hopkins FTIC core, DNA from the cultured CD4+ T cells underwent TCR sequencing with the Oncomine TCR Beta short-read assay. The QIAamp micro DNA kit was used to extract genomic DNA from the cultured CD4+ T cells. Oncomine TCR Beta libraries made from cultured CD4+ T cells were pooled using unique dual indexes and sequenced on an Illumina iSeq 100. The authors processed their data as follows. Non-productive sequences were removed, and CDR3s not starting with C, not ending with F or W, or shorter than 7 amino acids were discarded. The MANAFEST web application was used to identify antigen-specific clonotypes by comparing peptide-stimulated wells against reference wells and other culture wells. For a clone to be called positive, the clone needed an FDR below 0.05, an odds ratio above 5, and a productive frequency above 0.1% in at least two of three replicate wells. Clonotypes that were significantly expanded in both SARS-CoV-2 spike wells and at least one common cold coronavirus spike condition were defined as cross-reactive. Levenshtein distances (stringdist) and unrooted phylogenetic trees (ape) in R version 3.6.1 were used to assess CDR3 homology. TCRdb passed the public sequencing reads through fastp at Q25 and MiXCR, retaining productive beta sequences. Under each unique CDR3 protein, matching rows form one entry showing the most common genes and DNA. The V and J calls and clone size come from TCRdb's table, not from the authors' own analysis. This sample holds roughly 15,000 distinct CDR3 sequences; under 80% were observed only once. The ten most abundant clones make up about 11% of the sample.

From its cysteine to its phenylalanine, the CDR3 spans 16 amino acids. The sequence is cut down to CDR3 DNA, 48 bases in frame from base 1. V loses 3 bases, J loses 0 bases, and the germline ends lie 14 bases apart. CDR1 and CDR2, per the germline V gene, are SGHRS and YFSETQ. The receptor chain draws on TRBV5-1 and TRBJ2-3; the D gene is perhaps TRBD2, on 7 matching bases. This receptor was taken from a human donor who had recovered from COVID-19. Sequencing was performed on CD4+ T cells from blood, cultured in vitro. The sequenced DNA is TGCGCCAGCAGCTCACAGGGAGGGGGAAGCACAGATACGCAGTATTTT. This encodes CASSSQGGGSTDTQYF.